The clone carrying this T cell receptor (beta chain) showed up just a few times. The antigen is unknown. This entry belongs to a study of identical twins. Study results and caveats: The degree of excess twin sharing was weaker in beta out-of-frame sequences. The more abundant beta clonotypes in cord blood had fewer insertions, and memory repertoires did not show this.

TCRdb ran MiXCR on the 5' RACE reads and lists one entry per CDR3 protein. The sample consists of more than 200,000 distinct CDR3 sequences, around 10% of them appearing once. This receptor was obtained from a woman younger than 30 in good health. Sequenced input: memory (CD45RO+) T cells sorted from blood.

CDR3 sequence reads: CATGDRGVRGPQHF. The CDR3 nucleotides are TGTGCCACCGGGGACAGGGGCGTTCGAGGACCCCAGCATTTT. This chain links TRBV6-2 or TRBV6-3 with TRBJ1-5, with 10 bases identical to TRBD1. V gave up 10 bases and J gave up 10 bases; unmatched junction bases: 13. Germline values: CDR1 MNHEY, CDR2 SVGEGT. The CDR3 is 14 amino acids.